This T cell receptor beta chain was sequenced in a study of memory CD4+ T cells and cytomegalovirus serostatus. This CDR3 spans 16 amino acids. In germline, CDR1 is SGHRS, CDR2 YFSETQ. Unmatched junction bases numbered 7, after V lost 5 bases and J lost 4 bases. Study conclusions and caveats: CD4+ memory repertoires contained about two fifths of the roughly 160 reported CMV TCRbeta sequences.

With respect to this clone: Its cognate antigen is unknown.

Libraries were prepared by immunoSEQ multiplex PCR; TCRdb keeps only in-frame clonotypes and omits some of them. The table lists 85,000 to 100,000 clones, about 80% of them singletons, with approximately 4% in the top ten. The sort gate was single viable CD3+CD4+CD8-CD45RO+ cells for memory CD4+ T cells. CMV serostatus came from serum IgG against pp150, pp28, p38, p52. V gene TRBV5-1 combines with J gene TRBJ2-5; 14 nucleotides agree with TRBD2. This clonotype was obtained from an adult in good health and CMV-seropositive. Sequenced input: memory CD4+ T cells from blood. The CDR3 spells CASSPGLAGGGETQYF. CDR3 coding DNA: TGCGCCAGCAGTCCAGGACTAGCGGGAGGAGGAGAGACCCAGTACTTC.